This TCR beta chain was observed in a study of lymphopenia after photon versus proton radiotherapy. Overall study findings and caveats: Survival link was tested only in deceased patients; proton benefit remains a possibility.

The method was immunoSEQ multiplex PCR; TCRdb's version includes in-frame clones alone and lacks a portion of them. The sample holds under 30,000 clones, roughly 90% seen once. The CDR3 loop spans 15 amino acids. Germline V lookup: CDR1 MRHNA, CDR2 SNTAGT. V gave up 5 bases and J gave up 1 base, with 9 bases separating them. For this clone: Its target is unknown.

The receptor was isolated from a man aged 50-59 years with gastric cancer. Material: peripheral blood, obtained from a patient treated with photon-based radiotherapy. The V call is TRBV6-4, the J call TRBJ2-6, with D unresolved. This chain's CDR3 is CASSPGPSGANVLTF. The DNA of the CDR3 is TGTGCCAGCAGTCCCGGGCCTTCTGGGGCCAACGTCCTGACTTTC.